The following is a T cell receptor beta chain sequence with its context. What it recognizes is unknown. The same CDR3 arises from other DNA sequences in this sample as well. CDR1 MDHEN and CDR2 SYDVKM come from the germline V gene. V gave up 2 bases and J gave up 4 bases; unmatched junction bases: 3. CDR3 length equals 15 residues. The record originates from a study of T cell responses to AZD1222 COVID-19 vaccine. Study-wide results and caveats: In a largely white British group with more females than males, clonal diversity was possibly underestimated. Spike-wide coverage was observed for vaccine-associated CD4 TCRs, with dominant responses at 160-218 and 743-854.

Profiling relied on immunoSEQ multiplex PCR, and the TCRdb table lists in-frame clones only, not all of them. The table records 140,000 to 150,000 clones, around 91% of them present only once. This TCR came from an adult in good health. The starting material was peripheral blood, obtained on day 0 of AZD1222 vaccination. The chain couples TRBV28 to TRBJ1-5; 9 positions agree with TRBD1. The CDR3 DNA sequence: TGTGCCAGCAGTTTAGGGACAGGGAGGAATCAGCCCCAGCATTTT. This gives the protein CASSLGTGRNQPQHF.